The 27 T cell receptor beta chains presented below share a single source sample, sequenced in a study of cytomegalovirus exposure and HLA in healthy donors. PCR employed 60 Vbeta and 13 Jbeta primers. Sequencing used immunoSEQ multiplex PCR; TCRdb keeps in-frame clones, though not all of them. The data hold about 190,000 clones, with about four fifths observed a single time. The sample taken for sequencing was PBMCs. The origin of the receptors is a woman aged 50 to 60 in good health and CMV-seropositive.

V gene TRBV6-1 combines with J gene TRBJ2-1; 8 nucleotides match TRBD1. Unmatched junction bases numbered 11, after V lost 6 bases and J lost 10 bases. Germline CDR1 and CDR2: MNHNS and SASEGT. The CDR3 consists of 14 residues. The CDR3 DNA is TGTGCCAGCAGACCCTCCGGGACAGGAACCGAGCAGTTCTTC. This encodes CASRPSGTGTEQFF.

This chain uses TRBV19 with TRBJ1-2; D is perhaps TRBD1 (5 bases). V dropped 6 bases and J dropped 8 bases, with 22 bases sitting between them. Germline CDR1 and CDR2: LNHDA and SQIVND (reference sequence). There are 15 residues in the CDR3. In DNA form, the CDR3 reads TGTGCCAGTAGCATGGGGGGGTCCTCCATTTCGGGCTACACCTTC. Protein product: CASSMGGSSISGYTF.

This clone has more than one count but fewer than ten. The gene calls are TRBV5-5 and TRBJ1-1; 7 positions match TRBD1. Trimming at V came to 4 bases and at J to 1 base, leaving 4 bases not matched to a gene. Germline loops: CDR1 SGHKS, CDR2 YYEKEE (reference sequence). CDR3 length equals 14 residues. The CDR3: CASSPWTGNTEAFF. The CDR3 DNA is TGTGCCAGCAGCCCGTGGACAGGGAACACTGAAGCTTTCTTT.

This rearrangement joins TRBV5-1 to TRBJ2-7; no definite D call. The V gene lost 0 bases and the J gene lost 6 bases, with 10 bases spanning the gap. Germline CDR1 SGHRS, CDR2 YFSETQ. This CDR3 spans 13 amino acids. The CDR3 region has the DNA TGCGCCAGCAGCTTGGATGAGTTCCGCGAGCAGTACTTC. This translates into CASSLDEFREQYF.

The chain joins TRBV5-1 to TRBJ1-2; no firm D call. The CDR3 is 14 amino acids. V was trimmed by 4 bases and J by 0 bases, leaving 10 bases between them. The V gene's germline CDR1 is SGHRS and CDR2 YFSETQ. Here the CDR3 reads CASSAEPANYGYTF. CDR3 nucleotides: TGCGCCAGCAGCGCTGAACCGGCTAACTATGGCTACACCTTC. The full variable domain, with the rest looked up from reference TRBV5-1 and TRBJ1-2, is KAGVTQTPRYLIKTRGQQVTLSCSPISGHRSVSWYQQTPGQGLQFLFEYFSETQRNKGNFPGRFSGRQFSNSRSEMNVSTLELGDSALYLCASSAEPANYGYTFGSGTRLTVV.

The chain has TRBV5-6 and TRBJ2-7; D is ambiguous. Germline loops: CDR1 SGHDT, CDR2 YYEEEE. Between the trimmed V and J ends, which lost 3 bases and 2 bases, there was a span of 9 bases. The CDR3 consists of 13 residues. The CDR3 DNA follows: TGTGCCAGCAGCTCCGGTCCCCCCTACGAGCAGTACTTC. Translation: CASSSGPPYEQYF.

V is TRBV28 and J is TRBJ1-5; TRBD1 aligns across 10 bases. Germline CDR1 MDHEN, CDR2 SYDVKM. CDR3 length: 17 residues. J lost 2 bases, V lost 5 bases, and 9 bases had no gene match. Written as DNA, the CDR3 is TGTGCCAGCAGTCCCCCCTTAGGGACAGGGGGCAATCAGCCCCAGCATTTT. It codes for CASSPPLGTGGNQPQHF. The variable domain in full, completed from reference TRBV28 and TRBJ1-5, reads DVKVTQSSRYLVKRTGEKVFLECVQDMDHENMFWYRQDPGLGLRLIYFSYDVKMKEKGDIPEGYSVSREKKERFSLILESASTNQTSMYLCASSPPLGTGGNQPQHFGDGTRLSIL.

The V and J genes are TRBV7-6 and TRBJ2-7; D possibly corresponds to TRBD1 (7 bases). CDR1 is SGHVS, CDR2 FNYEAQ, per germline. The CDR3 runs to 16 residues. V lost 0 bases, J lost 2 bases, and 14 bases lay in between. CDR3 region: CASSLARQGGPYEQYF. The CDR3 bases are TGTGCCAGCAGCTTAGCGCGCCAGGGGGGACCCTACGAGCAGTACTTC.

The J gene is TRBJ2-1, the V gene TRBV6-5; no clear D. The germline CDR1 and CDR2 sequences are MNHEY and SVGAGI. The V gene lost 2 bases and the J gene lost 5 bases, with 4 bases spanning the gap. The CDR3 is 12 amino acids. This CDR3 is CASSYGDNEQFF. The CDR3 coding sequence is TGTGCCAGCAGTTACGGAGACAATGAGCAGTTCTTC.

The rearrangement links TRBV6-4 to TRBJ2-1; 12 nucleotides line up with TRBD1. The CDR3 covers 18 residues. Germline lookup yields CDR1 MRHNA and CDR2 SNTAGT. The V gene end was trimmed by 4 bases and the J gene end by 0 bases; junction bases not matched to a gene: 7. As DNA, the CDR3 is TGTGCCAGCAGTGCCCAGGGACAGGGGGCGGCCTCCTACAATGAGCAGTTCTTC. Its translation is CASSAQGQGAASYNEQFF.

This chain joins TRBV5-4 and TRBJ2-1; D possibly corresponds to TRBD1 (5 bases). The CDR3 runs to 16 residues. Trimming removed 0 bases from V and 4 bases from J, with 14 bases in between. Germline lookup yields CDR1 SGHNT and CDR2 YYREEE (reference sequence). The chain's CDR3 is CASSLGEDQGYNEQFF. CDR3 nucleotides: TGTGCCAGCAGCTTGGGAGAGGACCAGGGATACAATGAGCAGTTCTTC.

Here the CDR3 reads CASSFGGNSYEQYF. The DNA of the CDR3 is TGCGCCAGCAGCTTCGGAGGGAACTCCTACGAGCAGTACTTC. This chain uses TRBV5-1 with TRBJ2-7; D perhaps matches TRBD2 (6 bases). CDR1 is SGHRS and CDR2 is YFSETQ in the germline V gene. This CDR3 contains 14 residues. Trimming stripped 2 bases from V and 0 bases from J, with 9 bases between.

The chain has TRBV19 and TRBJ1-4; perhaps TRBD1 as D (5 bases). Trimming stripped 3 bases from V and 6 bases from J, with 14 bases between. The CDR3 has 15 amino acids. Per the germline V gene, CDR1 is LNHDA and CDR2 is SQIVND (reference sequence). CDR3 nucleotides: TGTGCCAGTAGTATTGGTCCATCGGGGGATGAAAAACTGTTTTTT. Its protein product is CASSIGPSGDEKLFF.

The chain links TRBV6-1 to TRBJ2-7; TRBD1 matches at 8 bases. With 8 bases clipped from V and 4 bases from J, the junction kept 1 base outside the gene matches. The CDR3 runs to 11 residues. In germline, CDR1 is MNHNS, CDR2 SASEGT. CDR3 bases: TGTGCCAGCGGGACAGGATACGAGCAGTACTTC. It specifies CASGTGYEQYF.

The V call is TRBV5-4, the J call TRBJ1-1; perhaps TRBD1 as D (5 bases). Germline CDR1 is SGHNT and CDR2 is YYREEE (reference sequence). This CDR3 is built from 17 residues. Trimming took off 4 bases at V and 0 bases at J, with 19 bases between the two ends. The CDR3, as DNA: TGTGCCAGCAGCCCGGGACTTGGACGTTTCATGAACACTGAAGCTTTCTTT. Amino acids: CASSPGLGRFMNTEAFF.

This clone turned up a few times. The rearrangement joins TRBV7-9 to TRBJ1-4, with 10 bases matching TRBD1. Trimming cost V 1 base and J 8 bases; bases outside gene matches: 7. The CDR3 consists of 16 residues. Germline CDR1 reads SEHNR; CDR2 reads FQNEAQ (reference sequence). CDR3 protein: CASSLGSGTGAEKLFF. The CDR3 region has the DNA TGTGCCAGCAGCTTAGGTTCTGGGACAGGGGCCGAAAAACTGTTTTTT.

The V and J genes are TRBV29-1 and TRBJ2-7, with 9 positions matching TRBD1. CDR3 size: 14 residues. V was pared by 4 bases and J by 2 bases, with 6 bases of the junction left unmatched. Germline assignment: CDR1 SQVTM and CDR2 ANQGSEA. The CDR3 reads CSVVRTGATYEQYF. In DNA, the CDR3 is TGCAGCGTTGTGCGGACAGGGGCGACCTACGAGCAGTACTTC.

Points on this clone: This CDR3 fails to terminate in the conserved phenylalanine or tryptophan, so it likely reflects a read error. The chain recombines TRBV7-2 with TRBJ1-6, with 8 nucleotides matching TRBD1. The CDR3 consists of 15 residues. Losses at the gene ends were 5 bases for V and 7 bases for J; bases not matched to a gene: 7. Germline CDR1 and CDR2: SGHTA and FQGNSA. As DNA, the CDR3 is TGTGCCAGCAGCCCCGGGACAGGATGGAATTCACCCCTCCACTCT. This encodes CASSPGTGWNSPLHS.

As to this clone: The junction differs from germline at one of its ends, possibly a read error. The rearrangement joins TRBV7-6 to TRBJ2-7, with 8 bases lining up with TRBD2. The CDR3 is made up of 16 amino acids. CDR1 SGHVS and CDR2 FNYEAQ come from the germline V gene. This chain's CDR3 is CASSIAAGELTYEQYF. CDR3 DNA: TGTGCCAGCAGCATAGCAGCGGGGGAATTGACTTACGAGCAGTACTTC.

The chain recombines TRBV18 with TRBJ2-1; 9 bases are a match to TRBD1. After removal of 3 bases from V and 4 bases from J, the junction contained 4 bases not matched to a gene. This CDR3 comprises 15 residues. Germline V lookup: CDR1 KGHSH, CDR2 LQKENI. CDR3 in DNA: TGTGCCAGCTCACCTCGGGACAGGGTGTACAATGAGCAGTTCTTC. Amino acid sequence: CASSPRDRVYNEQFF.

The chain couples TRBV6-5 to TRBJ2-1; a possible D gene is TRBD1 (7 bases). The CDR3 contains 15 residues. Germline CDR1 and CDR2: MNHEY and SVGAGI. Between the trimmed V and J ends, which lost 6 bases and 5 bases, there was a span of 17 bases. The CDR3 here is CASSGGGWLDNEQFF. CDR3 DNA sequence: TGTGCCAGCAGCGGAGGGGGCTGGTTGGACAATGAGCAGTTCTTC.

The chain uses TRBV7-2 and TRBJ1-2; 8 nucleotides line up with TRBD1. The CDR3 is 15 amino acids. From germline, CDR1 is SGHTA and CDR2 FQGNSA. The V and J ends lost 4 bases and 5 bases, in that order; junction bases with no gene match: 9. This chain's CDR3 is CASSSRRDRIYGYTF. The CDR3 nucleotides are TGTGCCAGCAGCTCCCGTCGGGACAGGATATATGGCTACACCTTC.

The V call is TRBV2, the J call TRBJ1-2; D call uncertain. Trimming took off 3 bases at V and 2 bases at J, with 10 bases between the two ends. The CDR3 spans 14 residues. Germline lookup yields CDR1 SNHLY and CDR2 FYNNEI. In nucleotides, the CDR3 is TGTGCCAGCAGTGAGCTAACAGACAACTATGGCTACACCTTC. Encoded protein: CASSELTDNYGYTF.

The sample holds one count of this clone. The chain recombines TRBV15 with TRBJ1-2; 7 bases agree with TRBD1. Germline V gene lookup returns CDR1 LNHNV and CDR2 YYDKDF (reference sequence). CDR3 size: 13 residues. The V segment lost 8 bases and the J segment 5 bases; nucleotides outside the gene matches: 8. CDR3: CATSTGILYGYTF. The CDR3 coding sequence is TGTGCCACCTCGACAGGGATCCTGTATGGCTACACCTTC.

V is TRBV10-3 and J is TRBJ1-2, with D perhaps TRBD1 (6 bases). CDR1 ENHRY and CDR2 SYGVKD come from the germline V gene. The V end lost 9 bases, the J end lost 5 bases, and 10 bases lay between the germline ends. This CDR3 has 11 residues. The CDR3 protein is CAIQGSYGYTF. Written as DNA, the CDR3 is TGTGCCATACAGGGTTCTTATGGCTACACCTTC.

This chain joins TRBV27 and TRBJ2-5; TRBD1 matches 10 bases. The V segment lost 5 bases and the J segment 5 bases; nucleotides outside the gene matches: 8. CDR1 is MNHEY and CDR2 is SMNVEV in the germline V gene (reference sequence). The length of the CDR3 is 15 residues. CDR3 loop: CASSPGTGAGETQYF. The CDR3 DNA follows: TGTGCCAGCAGTCCGGGGACAGGGGCTGGGGAGACCCAGTACTTC.

The genes are TRBV6-1 and TRBJ1-5; 7 bases map to TRBD1. Germline V gene sequence: CDR1 MNHNS, CDR2 SASEGT. CDR3 size: 17 residues. The J segment lost 6 bases and the V segment lost 2 bases, leaving 13 bases of the junction unmatched. DNA of the CDR3: TGTGCCAGCAGTGAACGGCCGGCCGACAGGGTCGGTCAGCCCCAGCATTTT. This codes for CASSERPADRVGQPQHF.